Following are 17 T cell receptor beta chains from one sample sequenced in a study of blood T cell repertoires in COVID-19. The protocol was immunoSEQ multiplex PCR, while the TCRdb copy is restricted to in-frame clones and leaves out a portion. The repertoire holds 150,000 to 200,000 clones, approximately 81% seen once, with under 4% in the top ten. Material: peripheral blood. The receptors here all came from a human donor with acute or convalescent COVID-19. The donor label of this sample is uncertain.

In DNA form, the CDR3 reads TGTGCCACCAGTGAACCAGGGCGCTCTGAAGCTTTCTTT. This sequence encodes CATSEPGRSEAFF. V usage is TRBV24-1 and J usage is TRBJ1-1; maybe TRBD1 (5 bases). V shed 4 bases and J shed 6 bases, with 11 bases lying between them. Germline V CDR1 and CDR2: KGHDR, SFDVKD. There are 13 residues in the CDR3.

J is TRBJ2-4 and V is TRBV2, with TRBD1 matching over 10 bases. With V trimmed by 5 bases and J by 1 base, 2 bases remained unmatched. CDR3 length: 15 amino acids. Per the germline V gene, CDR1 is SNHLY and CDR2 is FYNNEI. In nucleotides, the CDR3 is TGTGCCAGCAGTCGACAGGGGGCGGCCAAAAACATTCAGTACTTC. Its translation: CASSRQGAAKNIQYF.

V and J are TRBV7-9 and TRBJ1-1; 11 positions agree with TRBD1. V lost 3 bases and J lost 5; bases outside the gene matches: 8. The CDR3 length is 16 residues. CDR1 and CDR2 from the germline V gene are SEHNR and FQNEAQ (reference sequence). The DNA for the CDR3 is TGTGCCAGCAGCTTCCCCGGACAGGGGGCGGGGACTGAAGCTTTCTTT. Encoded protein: CASSFPGQGAGTEAFF.

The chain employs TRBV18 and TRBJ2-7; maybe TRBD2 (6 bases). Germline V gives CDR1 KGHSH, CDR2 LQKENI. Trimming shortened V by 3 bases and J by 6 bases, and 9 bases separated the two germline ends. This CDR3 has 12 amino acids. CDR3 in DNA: TGTGCCAGCTCACCCTTGCGGGGCGAGCAGTACTTC. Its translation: CASSPLRGEQYF.

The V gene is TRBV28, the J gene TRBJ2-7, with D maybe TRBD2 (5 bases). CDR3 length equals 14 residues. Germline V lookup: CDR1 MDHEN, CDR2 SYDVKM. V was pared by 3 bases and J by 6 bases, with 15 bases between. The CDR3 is CASSLERVRSEQYF. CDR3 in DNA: TGTGCCAGCAGTTTGGAGAGGGTTCGTTCCGAGCAGTACTTC.

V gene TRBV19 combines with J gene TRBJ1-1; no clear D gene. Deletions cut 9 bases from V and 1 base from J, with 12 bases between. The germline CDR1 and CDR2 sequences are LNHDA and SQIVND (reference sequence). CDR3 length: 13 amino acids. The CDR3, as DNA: TGTGCCAGGGAGGGAGAGGAGAACACTGAAGCTTTCTTT. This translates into CAREGEENTEAFF.

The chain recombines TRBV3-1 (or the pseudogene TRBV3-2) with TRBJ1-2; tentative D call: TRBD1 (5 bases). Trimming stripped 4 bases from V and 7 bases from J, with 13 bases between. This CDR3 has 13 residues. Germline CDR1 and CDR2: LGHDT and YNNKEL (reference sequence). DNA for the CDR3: TGTGCCAGCAGCCTCGAAGGGGCTCGTGGCTACACCTTC. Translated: CASSLEGARGYTF.

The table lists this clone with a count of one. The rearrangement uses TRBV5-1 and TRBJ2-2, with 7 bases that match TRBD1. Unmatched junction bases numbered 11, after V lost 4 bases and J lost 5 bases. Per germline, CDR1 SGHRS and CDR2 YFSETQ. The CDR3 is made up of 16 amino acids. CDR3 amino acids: CASSPRQGDFTGELFF. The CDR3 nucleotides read TGCGCCAGCAGCCCCAGACAGGGAGATTTTACCGGGGAGCTGTTTTTT.

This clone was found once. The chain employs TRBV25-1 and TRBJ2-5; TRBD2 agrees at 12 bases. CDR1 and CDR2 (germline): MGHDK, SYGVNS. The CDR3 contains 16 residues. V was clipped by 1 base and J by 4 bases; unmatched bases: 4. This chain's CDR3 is CASSEWSSGGVETQYF. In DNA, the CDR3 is TGTGCCAGCAGTGAATGGTCTAGCGGGGGGGTAGAGACCCAGTACTTC.

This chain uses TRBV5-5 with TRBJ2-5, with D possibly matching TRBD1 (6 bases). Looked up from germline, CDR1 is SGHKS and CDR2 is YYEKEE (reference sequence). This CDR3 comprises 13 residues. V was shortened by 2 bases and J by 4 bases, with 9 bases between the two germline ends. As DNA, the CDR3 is TGTGCCAGCAGCTTAGGGGACACAGAGACCCAGTACTTC. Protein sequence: CASSLGDTETQYF.

The CDR3 loop reads CASSGGPGDRGSYTF. CDR3 nucleotides: TGCGCCAGCAGTGGAGGACCCGGGGACAGGGGCAGCTACACCTTC. The rearrangement joins TRBV10-1 to TRBJ1-2; 10 nucleotides align to TRBD1. The CDR3 spans 15 residues. CDR1 WNHNN and CDR2 SYGVQD come from the germline V gene (reference sequence). The V gene end was trimmed by 4 bases and the J gene end by 9 bases; junction bases not matched to a gene: 11.

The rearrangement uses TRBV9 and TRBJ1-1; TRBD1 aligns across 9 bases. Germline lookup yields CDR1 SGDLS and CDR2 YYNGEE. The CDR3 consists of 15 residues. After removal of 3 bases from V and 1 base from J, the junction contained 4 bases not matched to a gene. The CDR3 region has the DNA TGTGCCAGCAGCGCCTTGGACAGGGGGAACACTGAAGCTTTCTTT. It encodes CASSALDRGNTEAFF.

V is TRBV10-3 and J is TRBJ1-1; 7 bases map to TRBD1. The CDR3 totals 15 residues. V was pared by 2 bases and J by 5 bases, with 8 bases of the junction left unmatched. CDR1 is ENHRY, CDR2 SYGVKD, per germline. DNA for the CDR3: TGTGCCATCAGTGAGGGAACAGGACAGGTGACTGAAGCTTTCTTT. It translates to CAISEGTGQVTEAFF.

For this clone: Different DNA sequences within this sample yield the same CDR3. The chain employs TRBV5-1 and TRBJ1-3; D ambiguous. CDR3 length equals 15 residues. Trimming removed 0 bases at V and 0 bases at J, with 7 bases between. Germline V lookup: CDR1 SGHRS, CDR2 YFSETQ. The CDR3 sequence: CASSLDGGSGNTIYF. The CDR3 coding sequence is TGCGCCAGCAGCTTGGACGGTGGCTCTGGAAACACCATATATTTT.

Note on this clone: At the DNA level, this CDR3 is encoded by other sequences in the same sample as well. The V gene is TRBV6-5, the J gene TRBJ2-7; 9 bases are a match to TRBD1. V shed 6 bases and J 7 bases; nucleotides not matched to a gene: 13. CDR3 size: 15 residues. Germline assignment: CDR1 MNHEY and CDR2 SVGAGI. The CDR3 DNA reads TGTGCCAGCAGGAACCGGGACAGGGCTGGCTATGAGCAGTACTTC. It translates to CASRNRDRAGYEQYF.

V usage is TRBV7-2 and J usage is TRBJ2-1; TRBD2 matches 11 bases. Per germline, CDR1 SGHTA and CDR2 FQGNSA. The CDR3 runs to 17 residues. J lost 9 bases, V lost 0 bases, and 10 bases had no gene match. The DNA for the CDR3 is TGTGCCAGCAGCTTAGCGGGGCTAGCGGGGGGACAGGGTGAGCAGTTCTTC. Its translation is CASSLAGLAGGQGEQFF.

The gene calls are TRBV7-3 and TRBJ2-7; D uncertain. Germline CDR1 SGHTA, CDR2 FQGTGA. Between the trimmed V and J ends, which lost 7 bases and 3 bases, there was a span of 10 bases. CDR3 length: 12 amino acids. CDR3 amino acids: CASTGDRYEQYF. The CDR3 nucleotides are TGTGCCAGCACCGGAGACCGCTACGAGCAGTACTTC.